Below, 6 T cell receptor beta chains from the same sample are listed, as sequenced in a study of cytotoxic CD8 clonotypes in ibrutinib-treated CLL. Using immunoSEQ multiplex PCR, the repertoire was profiled, and TCRdb retains in-frame clones only, with some absent. Here the sample spans 250,000 to 350,000 clones, approximately 79% being singletons. Specimen: PBMCs, collected at disease progression, from a patient treated with ibrutinib. The receptor set was obtained from a human donor with chronic lymphocytic leukemia.

This clone was seen just once. The chain carries TRBV15 and TRBJ2-2; 9 bases are a match to TRBD1. This CDR3 contains 14 residues. Germline-derived CDR1 and CDR2 are LNHNV and YYDKDF (reference sequence). The ends lost 6 bases at V and 5 bases at J; junction bases unmatched: 4. The CDR3 spells CATSGTGWTGELFF. The CDR3, as DNA: TGTGCCACCAGTGGGACAGGGTGGACCGGGGAGCTGTTTTTT.

This clone was seen only a few times. The chain joins TRBV20-1 to TRBJ1-1, with D hard to call. Germline V gene data show CDR1 as DFQATT and CDR2 as SNEGSKA (reference sequence). The CDR3 length is 10 residues. Trimming removed 3 bases at V and 6 bases at J, with 5 bases between. The CDR3 region is CSASVAEAFF. The CDR3 region has the DNA TGCAGTGCTAGCGTAGCTGAAGCTTTCTTT.

In DNA form, the CDR3 reads TGTGCCAGCAGCCTATCCGGGTCTGGCTACACCTTC. Translated: CASSLSGSGYTF. The chain employs TRBV9 and TRBJ1-2; no clear D. This CDR3 spans 12 amino acids. Germline CDR1 and CDR2: SGDLS and YYNGEE. Trimming took off 4 bases at V and 7 bases at J, with 11 bases between the two ends.

This sequence joins TRBV7-8 and TRBJ1-2, with D perhaps matching TRBD1 (6 bases). CDR1 and CDR2 from the germline V gene are SGHVS and FQNEAQ. There are 14 residues in the CDR3. V lost 5 bases and J lost 2, with 12 bases in between. The CDR3 DNA is TGTGCCAGCAGCGCGTATACAGGGAACTATGGCTACACCTTC. Encoded protein: CASSAYTGNYGYTF.

The chain joins TRBV13 to TRBJ2-7, with 9 bases identical to TRBD2. Germline CDR1 is PRHDT and CDR2 is FYEKMQ (reference sequence). Trimming at V came to 3 bases and at J to 7 bases, leaving 10 bases not matched to a gene. This CDR3 has 15 amino acids. The CDR3 loop reads CASSLPSGVRGEQYF. In nucleotides, the CDR3 is TGTGCCAGCAGCTTGCCTAGCGGGGTGCGTGGGGAGCAGTACTTC.

This clone was observed a single time. The chain joins TRBV7-2 to TRBJ2-5; possible D gene TRBD2, 6 bases. The CDR3 consists of 16 residues. Germline V CDR1 and CDR2: SGHTA, FQGNSA. V dropped 0 bases and J dropped 3 bases, with 14 bases sitting between them. The CDR3 reads CASSLAGTLGEETQYF. The DNA for the CDR3 is TGTGCCAGCAGCTTAGCCGGGACTTTGGGGGAAGAGACCCAGTACTTC.